This is a list of T cell receptor beta chains from one sample in a study of blood T cell repertoires in COVID-19. Generated by immunoSEQ multiplex PCR, the TCRdb table keeps only in-frame clones and is missing some. The data show 200,000 to 250,000 clones, with 81% seen just once and roughly 8% held by the top ten. Sequenced material: peripheral blood. These receptors originate from a woman aged 80 or over with COVID-19, enrolled during active disease. Each CDR3 is given with its conserved first and last residue. D genes are given only for firm matches. Expanded clones get a size class; other rows say once, few or many, or leave the size out.

>TRBV3-1/TRBV3-2|TRBJ1-5|NA|NA
CASSQGLGRQPQHF
TGTGCCAGCAGCCAGGGGCTAGGGCGTCAGCCCCAGCATTTT
>TRBV7-9|TRBJ2-7|NA|TRBD2
CASSLFGSGSSYEQYF
TGTGCCAGCAGCTTATTCGGTAGCGGGAGCTCCTACGAGCAGTACTTC
>TRBV18|TRBJ1-1|once|NA
CASSPQGAGMNTEAFF
TGTGCCAGCTCACCACAGGGTGCGGGCATGAACACTGAAGCTTTCTTT
>TRBV29-1|TRBJ1-4|NA|TRBD1
CSVGIQGEDEKLFF
TGCAGCGTTGGGATACAGGGGGAGGATGAAAAACTGTTTTTT
>TRBV5-1|TRBJ1-2|NA|TRBD1
CASSFPDRGYGYTF
TGCGCCAGCAGCTTCCCGGACAGGGGCTATGGCTACACCTTC
>TRBV30|TRBJ1-1|NA|NA
CAWLLGTEAFF
TGTGCCTGGCTTCTAGGAACTGAAGCTTTCTTT
>TRBV9|TRBJ1-2|NA|NA
CASSVAQGSPYGYTF
TGTGCCAGCAGCGTAGCTCAGGGTTCCCCCTATGGCTACACCTTC
>TRBV5-1|TRBJ1-2|few|NA
CASSPMTPDYGYTF
TGCGCCAGCAGCCCTATGACACCTGACTATGGCTACACCTTC
>TRBV30|TRBJ1-1|NA|NA
CAWSVPGSSTEAFF
TGTGCCTGGAGTGTACCGGGGTCGAGCACTGAAGCTTTCTTT
>TRBV3-1/TRBV3-2|TRBJ2-5|many|NA
CASSPRGETQYF
TGTGCCAGCAGCCCCAGGGGAGAGACCCAGTACTTC
>TRBV6-2/TRBV6-3|TRBJ2-3|once|NA
CASSYSNGMAHSDTQYF
TGTGCCAGCAGTTACTCCAACGGGATGGCCCACTCCGATACGCAGTATTTT
>TRBV9|TRBJ2-5|NA|TRBD2
CASSATSGSGGTQYF
TGTGCCAGCAGCGCAACTAGCGGTAGCGGAGGGACCCAGTACTTC
>TRBV5-1|TRBJ1-2|NA|NA
CASSLPTGDYGYTF
TGCGCCAGCAGCTTGCCCACAGGAGACTATGGCTACACCTTC
>TRBV18|TRBJ1-2|NA|NA
CASSQNRGEDGYTF
TGTGCCAGCTCACAAAACCGAGGGGAGGATGGCTACACCTTC
>TRBV3-1/TRBV3-2|TRBJ2-7|NA|NA
CASSALGDEQYF
TGTGCCAGCAGTGCCCTAGGGGACGAGCAGTACTTC
>TRBV6-2/TRBV6-3|TRBJ1-1|NA|NA
CASSSHYPTVANTEAFF
TGTGCCAGCAGTTCCCACTACCCGACAGTCGCGAACACTGAAGCTTTCTTT
>TRBV11-2|TRBJ2-1|NA|TRBD2
CASSLRGAGGGNEQFF
TGTGCCAGCAGCTTAAGAGGAGCGGGGGGCGGCAATGAGCAGTTCTTC
>TRBV6-5|TRBJ1-4|NA|NA
CASSYTRDEKLFF
TGTGCCAGCAGTTACACCAGGGATGAAAAACTGTTTTTT
>TRBV4-1|TRBJ1-2|NA|TRBD1
CASSQDHGTADLYGYTF
TGCGCCAGCAGCCAAGACCATGGGACAGCTGATCTCTATGGCTACACCTTC
>TRBV29-1|TRBJ2-5|few|TRBD2
CSVEPSGRETQYF
TGCAGCGTTGAACCTAGCGGGAGAGAGACCCAGTACTTC
>TRBV3-1/TRBV3-2|TRBJ2-5|NA|TRBD2
CASSQLAGGYLETQYF
TGTGCCAGCAGCCAACTAGCGGGGGGGTACTTAGAGACCCAGTACTTC
>TRBV5-1|TRBJ1-6|NA|TRBD1
CASSPRTGNRNSPLHF
TGCGCCAGCAGCCCCAGGACAGGGAATCGAAATTCACCCCTCCACTTT
>TRBV18|TRBJ1-1|NA|NA
CASSPEGAGTAEAFF
TGTGCCAGCTCACCAGAAGGGGCAGGAACGGCTGAAGCTTTCTTT